This T cell receptor beta chain was identified in a study of CD8 T cells in ankylosing spondylitis. Making use of molecular barcodes, quantitative 5'-RACE generated TCR beta libraries. From the 5' RACE reads, TCRdb called clonotypes with MiXCR, one entry per CDR3 protein. This table has a few hundred thousand distinct CDR3 sequences, less than 25% appearing once. To note about this clonotype: Its antigen remains unknown.

The germline V gene has CDR1 KGHSH and CDR2 LQKENI. CDR3 size: 15 residues. V lost 3 bases, J lost 4 bases, and 15 bases lay in between. The study, taken as a whole, reports: Within peripheral blood, clones linked to disease were CD8+ and relatively rare. As reported, disease-linked clones showed significant enrichment in matched ankylosing spondylitis synovial fluid.

This clonotype was sampled from a female donor with ankylosing spondylitis or in good health (not recorded which). This chain links TRBV18 with TRBJ1-1, with a weak D call TRBD1 (5 bases). Sequencing input: blood, either unsorted or a sorted T cell fraction (not recorded which). CDR3 protein: CASSPVQGRGTEAFF. Written as DNA, the CDR3 is TGTGCCAGCTCACCGGTTCAGGGACGGGGCACTGAAGCTTTCTTT.